The source of this TCR beta chain is a study of cytotoxic CD8 clonotypes in ibrutinib-treated CLL. Trimming took off 6 bases at V and 8 bases at J, with 20 bases between the two ends. There are 16 residues in the CDR3. Germline loops: CDR1 MNHNY, CDR2 SVGAGI (reference sequence). In its sample, this clone was seen a few times. TCRdb keeps only in-frame clones here, not all; method: immunoSEQ multiplex PCR. The table has tens of thousands of clones, 75% to 85% seen once. This specimen consisted of PBMCs, obtained at disease progression, from a patient treated with ibrutinib. This receptor was taken from a human donor with chronic lymphocytic leukemia. The genes are TRBV6-6 and TRBJ1-6, with D possibly matching TRBD1 (5 bases). Written as DNA, the CDR3 is TGTGCCAGCAGCCGCCGGGACGGGGTGTATCATTCACCCCTCCACTTT. Encoded protein: CASSRRDGVYHSPLHF.